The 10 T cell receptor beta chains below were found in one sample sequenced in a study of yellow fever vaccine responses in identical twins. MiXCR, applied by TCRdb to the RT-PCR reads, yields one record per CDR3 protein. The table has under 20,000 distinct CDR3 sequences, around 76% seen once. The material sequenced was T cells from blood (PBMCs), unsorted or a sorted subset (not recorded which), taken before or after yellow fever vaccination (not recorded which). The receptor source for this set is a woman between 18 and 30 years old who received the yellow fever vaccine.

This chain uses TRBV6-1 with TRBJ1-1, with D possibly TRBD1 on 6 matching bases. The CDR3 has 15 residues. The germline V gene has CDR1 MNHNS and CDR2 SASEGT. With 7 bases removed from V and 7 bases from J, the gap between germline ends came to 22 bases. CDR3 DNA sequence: TGTGCCAGCAACGGACTCAGGGGTTCAAAGCGTGAAGCTTTCTTT. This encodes CASNGLRGSKREAFF.

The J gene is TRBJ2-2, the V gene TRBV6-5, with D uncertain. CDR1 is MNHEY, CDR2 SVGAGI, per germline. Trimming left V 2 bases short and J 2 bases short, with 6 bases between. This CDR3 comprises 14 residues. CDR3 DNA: TGTGCCAGCAGTTACGCCCAAAACACCGGGGAGCTGTTTTTT. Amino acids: CASSYAQNTGELFF.

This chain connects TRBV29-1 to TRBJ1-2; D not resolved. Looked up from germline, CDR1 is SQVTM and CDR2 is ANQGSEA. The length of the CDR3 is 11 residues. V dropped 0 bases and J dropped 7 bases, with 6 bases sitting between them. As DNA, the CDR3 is TGCAGCGTTGAAGAAAGGGTTGGCTACACCTTC. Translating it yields CSVEERVGYTF.

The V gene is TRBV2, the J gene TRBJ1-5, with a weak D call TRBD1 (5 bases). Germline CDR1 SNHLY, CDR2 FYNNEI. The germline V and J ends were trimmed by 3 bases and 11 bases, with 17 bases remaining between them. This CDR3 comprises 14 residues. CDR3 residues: CASSDSVPGAAQHF. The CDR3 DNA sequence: TGTGCCAGCAGTGATTCTGTCCCTGGGGCAGCCCAGCATTTT.

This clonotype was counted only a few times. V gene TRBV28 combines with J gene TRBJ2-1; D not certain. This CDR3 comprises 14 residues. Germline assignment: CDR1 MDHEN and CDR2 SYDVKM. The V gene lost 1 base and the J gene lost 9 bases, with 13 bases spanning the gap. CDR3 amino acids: CASSLSVAEGEQFF. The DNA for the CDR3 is TGTGCCAGCAGTTTATCTGTAGCAGAAGGTGAGCAGTTCTTC.

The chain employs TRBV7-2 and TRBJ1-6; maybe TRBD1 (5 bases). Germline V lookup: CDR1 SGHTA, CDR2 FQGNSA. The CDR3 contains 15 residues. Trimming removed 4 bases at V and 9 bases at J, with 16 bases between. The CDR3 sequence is CASSSSTYTGSPLHF. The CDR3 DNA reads TGTGCCAGCAGCTCATCCACCTATACAGGTTCACCCCTCCACTTT.

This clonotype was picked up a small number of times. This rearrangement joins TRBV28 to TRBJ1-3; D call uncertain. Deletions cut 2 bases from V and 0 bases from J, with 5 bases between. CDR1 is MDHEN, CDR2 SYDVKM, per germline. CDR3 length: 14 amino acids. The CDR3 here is CASSLTRSGNTIYF. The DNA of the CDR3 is TGTGCCAGCAGTTTAACCCGCTCTGGAAACACCATATATTTT.

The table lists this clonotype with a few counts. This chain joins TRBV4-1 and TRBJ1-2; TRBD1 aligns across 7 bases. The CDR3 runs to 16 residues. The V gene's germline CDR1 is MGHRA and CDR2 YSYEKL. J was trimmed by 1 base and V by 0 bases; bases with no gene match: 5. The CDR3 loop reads CASSQDATGNNYGYTF. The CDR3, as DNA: TGCGCCAGCAGCCAAGACGCGACAGGGAATAACTATGGCTACACCTTC.

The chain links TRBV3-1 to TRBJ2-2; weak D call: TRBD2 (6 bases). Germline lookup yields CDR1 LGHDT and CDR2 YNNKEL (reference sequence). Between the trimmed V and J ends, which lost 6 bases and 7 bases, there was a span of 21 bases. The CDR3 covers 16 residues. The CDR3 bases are TGTGCCAGCAGTCGACCCGGGACTCCCTGGGGCGGGGAGCTGTTTTTT. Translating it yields CASSRPGTPWGGELFF.

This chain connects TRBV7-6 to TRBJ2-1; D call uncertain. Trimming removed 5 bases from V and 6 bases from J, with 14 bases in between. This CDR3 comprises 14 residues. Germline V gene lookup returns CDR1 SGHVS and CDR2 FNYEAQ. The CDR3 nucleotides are TGTGCCAGCAGCCGTGTGGCCCCGGCCAATGAGCAGTTCTTC. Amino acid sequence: CASSRVAPANEQFF.